One T cell receptor beta chain is described in this entry. This sample is drawn from a study of CD8 T cells in Susac syndrome. A quantity of roughly 0.5 to 1 ug RNA underwent reverse transcription using random hexamers. Amplification of TCR beta CDR3 spanned 54 Vbeta and 13 Jbeta via immunoSEQ multiplex PCR. TCRdb itself ran the immunoSEQ multiplex PCR reads through MiXCR, one entry per CDR3 protein. The sample gives a few hundred thousand distinct CDR3 sequences, approximately 94% of which show up once; 0.15% to 0.2% is in the top ten. Trimming stripped 0 bases from V and 5 bases from J, with 10 bases between. This CDR3 is 14 amino acids long. From germline, CDR1 is SGHRS and CDR2 YFSETQ.

The receptor's source is a human donor with Susac syndrome. The rearrangement uses TRBV5-1 and TRBJ2-3; weak D call: TRBD2 (6 bases). Specimen: CD4+ T cells from PBMCs. CDR3 sequence reads: CASSLDRGGDTQYF. CDR3 sequence (DNA): TGCGCCAGCAGCTTGGATCGGGGAGGAGATACGCAGTATTTT.